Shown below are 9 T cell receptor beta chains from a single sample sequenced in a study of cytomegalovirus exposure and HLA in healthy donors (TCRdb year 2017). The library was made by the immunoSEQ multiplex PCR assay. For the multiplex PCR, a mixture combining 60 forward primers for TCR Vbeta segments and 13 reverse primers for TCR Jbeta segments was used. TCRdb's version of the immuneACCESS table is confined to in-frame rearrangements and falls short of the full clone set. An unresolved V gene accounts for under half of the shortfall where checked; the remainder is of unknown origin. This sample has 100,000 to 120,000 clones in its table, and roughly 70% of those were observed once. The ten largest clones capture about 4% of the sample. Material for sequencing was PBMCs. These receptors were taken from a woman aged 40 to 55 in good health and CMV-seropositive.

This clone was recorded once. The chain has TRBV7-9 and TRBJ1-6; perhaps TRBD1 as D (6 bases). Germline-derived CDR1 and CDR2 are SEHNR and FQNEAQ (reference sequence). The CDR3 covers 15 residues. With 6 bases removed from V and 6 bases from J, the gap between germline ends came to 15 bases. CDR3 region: CASRPTGNVNSPLHF. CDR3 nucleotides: TGTGCCAGCAGACCCACAGGGAACGTTAATTCACCCCTCCACTTT.

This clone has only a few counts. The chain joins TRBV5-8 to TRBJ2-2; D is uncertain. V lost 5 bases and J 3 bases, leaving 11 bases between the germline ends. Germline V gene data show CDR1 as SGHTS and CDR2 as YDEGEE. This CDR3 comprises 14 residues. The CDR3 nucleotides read TGTGCCAGCAGTCATCCTAAATACACCGGGGAGCTGTTTTTT. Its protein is CASSHPKYTGELFF. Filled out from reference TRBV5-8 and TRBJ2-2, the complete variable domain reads EAGVTQSPTHLIKTRGQQATLRCSPISGHTSVYWYQQALGLGLQFLLWYDEGEERNRGNFPPRFSGRQFPNYSSELNVNALELEDSALYLCASSHPKYTGELFFGEGSRLTVL.

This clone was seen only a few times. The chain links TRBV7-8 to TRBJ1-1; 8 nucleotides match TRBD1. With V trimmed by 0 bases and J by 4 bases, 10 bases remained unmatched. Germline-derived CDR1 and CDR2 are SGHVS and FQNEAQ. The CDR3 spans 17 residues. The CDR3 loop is CASSLAFGQGTSTEAFF. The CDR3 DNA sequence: TGTGCCAGCAGCTTAGCGTTCGGACAGGGCACCAGCACTGAAGCTTTCTTT.

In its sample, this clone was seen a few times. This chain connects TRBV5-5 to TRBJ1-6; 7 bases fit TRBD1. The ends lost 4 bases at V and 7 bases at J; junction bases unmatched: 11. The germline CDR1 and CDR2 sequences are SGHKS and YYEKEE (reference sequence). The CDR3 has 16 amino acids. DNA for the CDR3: TGTGCCAGCAGCCCCGGGGACAGACGAACGAATTCACCCCTCCACTTT. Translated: CASSPGDRRTNSPLHF. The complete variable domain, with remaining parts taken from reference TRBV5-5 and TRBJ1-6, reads DAGVTQSPTHLIKTRGQQVTLRCSPISGHKSVSWYQQVLGQGPQFIFQYYEKEERGRGNFPDRFSARQFPNYSSELNVNALLLGDSALYLCASSPGDRRTNSPLHFGNGTRLTVT.

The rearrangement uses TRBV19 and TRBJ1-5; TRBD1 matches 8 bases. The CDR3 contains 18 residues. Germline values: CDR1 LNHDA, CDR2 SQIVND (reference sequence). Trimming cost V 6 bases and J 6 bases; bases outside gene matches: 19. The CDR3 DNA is TGTGCCAGTAGCCTATATGGGGGGAGGACAGGGTCGTCTCAGCCCCAGCATTTT. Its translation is CASSLYGGRTGSSQPQHF.

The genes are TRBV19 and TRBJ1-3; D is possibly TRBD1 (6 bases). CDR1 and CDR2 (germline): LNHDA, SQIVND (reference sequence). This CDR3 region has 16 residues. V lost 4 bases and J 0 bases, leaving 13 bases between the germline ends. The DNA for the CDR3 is TGTGCCAGTAGTAGAATTCTGGACAGCTCTGGAAACACCATATATTTT. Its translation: CASSRILDSSGNTIYF.

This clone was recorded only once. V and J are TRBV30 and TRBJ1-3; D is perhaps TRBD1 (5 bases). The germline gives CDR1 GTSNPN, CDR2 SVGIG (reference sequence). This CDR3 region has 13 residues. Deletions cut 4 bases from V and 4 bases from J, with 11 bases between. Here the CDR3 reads CAWTPGPGNTIYF. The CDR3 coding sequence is TGTGCCTGGACCCCAGGGCCCGGAAACACCATATATTTT. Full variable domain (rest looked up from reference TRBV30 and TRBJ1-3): SQTIHQWPATLVQPVGSPLSLECTVEGTSNPNLYWYRQAAGRGLQLLFYSVGIGQISSEVPQNLSASRPQDRQFILSSKKLLLSDSGFYLCAWTPGPGNTIYFGEGSWLTVV.

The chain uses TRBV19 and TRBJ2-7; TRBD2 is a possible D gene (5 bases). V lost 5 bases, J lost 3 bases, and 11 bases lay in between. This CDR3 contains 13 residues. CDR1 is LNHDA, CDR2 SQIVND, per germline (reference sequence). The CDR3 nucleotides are TGTGCCAGTAGTTACGGACTGTACTACGAGCAGTACTTC. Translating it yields CASSYGLYYEQYF.

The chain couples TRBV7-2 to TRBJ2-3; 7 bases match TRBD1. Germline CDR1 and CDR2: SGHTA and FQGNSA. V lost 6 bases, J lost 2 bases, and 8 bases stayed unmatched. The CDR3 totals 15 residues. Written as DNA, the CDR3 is TGTGCCAGCAGACCCCAGGGGGACGACACAGATACGCAGTATTTT. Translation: CASRPQGDDTDTQYF.